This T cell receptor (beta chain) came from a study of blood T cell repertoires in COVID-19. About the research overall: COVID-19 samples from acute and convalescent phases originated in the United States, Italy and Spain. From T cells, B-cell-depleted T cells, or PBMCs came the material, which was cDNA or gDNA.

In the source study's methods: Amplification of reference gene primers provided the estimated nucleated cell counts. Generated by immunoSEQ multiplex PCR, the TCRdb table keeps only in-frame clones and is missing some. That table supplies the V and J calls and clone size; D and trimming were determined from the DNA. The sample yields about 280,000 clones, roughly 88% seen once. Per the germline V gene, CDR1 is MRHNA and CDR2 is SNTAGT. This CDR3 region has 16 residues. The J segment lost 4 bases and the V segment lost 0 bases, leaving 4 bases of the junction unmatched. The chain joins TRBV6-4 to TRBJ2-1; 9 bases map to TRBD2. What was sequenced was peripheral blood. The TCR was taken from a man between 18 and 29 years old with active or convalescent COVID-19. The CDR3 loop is CASSDSAGGRYNEQFF. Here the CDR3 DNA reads TGTGCCAGCAGTGACTCAGCGGGGGGCCGTTACAATGAGCAGTTCTTC.